This is a list of T cell receptor beta chains from one sample in a study of cytomegalovirus exposure and HLA in healthy donors. Data came from immunoSEQ multiplex PCR; TCRdb stores just in-frame clones and leaves some out. The sample consists of about 96,000 clones, roughly 80% of them appearing once. The source material was PBMCs. The receptors here all came from a middle-aged man in good health and CMV-seropositive. Both conserved end residues are part of each CDR3. The D gene is left open where the match is weak. The size of a clone is reported for some rows only, either as once, few or many, or as a class for expanded clones.

>TRBV7-9|TRBJ2-5|TRBD2|NA
TGTGCCAGCAGCCCGCGCGGGGGGATTTCAGAGACCCAGTACTTC
CASSPRGGISETQYF
>TRBV29-1|TRBJ2-2|NA|NA
TGCAGCGTGACAAGGGGTGACACCGGGGAGCTGTTTTTT
CSVTRGDTGELFF
>TRBV30|TRBJ1-5|TRBD1|few
TGTGCCTGGAGTAAACAGGGGAATCAGCCCCAGCATTTT
CAWSKQGNQPQHF
>TRBV18|TRBJ1-2|TRBD1|NA
TGTGCCAGCTCACCCCTCGACAGGGGTGACGGCTACACCTTC
CASSPLDRGDGYTF
>TRBV27|TRBJ1-4|TRBD1|once
TGTGCCAGCAAGACCGGGACAGGGATGGTTGCAACTAATGAAAAACTGTTTTTT
CASKTGTGMVATNEKLFF
>TRBV9|TRBJ2-7|NA|NA
TGTGCCAGCAGCCCCCTGGGCCGTACCGGCGACGAGCAGTACTTC
CASSPLGRTGDEQYF
>TRBV6-5|TRBJ1-6|TRBD1|once
TGTGCCAGCAGTTACTCGACTGACAGGGATTCACCCCTCAACTTT
CASSYSTDRDSPLNF
>TRBV4-2|TRBJ1-4|TRBD1|NA
TGTGCCAGCAGCCAAGTCACGTGGGACAGGGTACATGAAAAACTGTTTTTT
CASSQVTWDRVHEKLFF
>TRBV11-3|TRBJ2-2|TRBD2|NA
TGTGCCAGCAGCCCCGGACTAGCGTTGACCGGGGAGCTGTTTTTT
CASSPGLALTGELFF
>TRBV18|TRBJ1-4|NA|NA
TGTGCCAGCTCACCGGACAGAGTCGGAGAAAAACTGTTTTTT
CASSPDRVGEKLFF
>TRBV7-8|TRBJ2-5|TRBD2|NA
TGTGCCAGCAGCTTAGCGAGCGGGGGGGGGTCAGAGACCCAGTACTTC
CASSLASGGGSETQYF
>TRBV7-2|TRBJ2-7|TRBD1|NA
TGTGCCAGCAGCTATTCAACAGGGGCCGAGCAGTACTTC
CASSYSTGAEQYF
>TRBV14|TRBJ2-5|NA|NA
TGTGCCAGCAGCCAAGTAGCTCTAAAGACCCAGTACTTC
CASSQVALKTQYF
>TRBV5-6|TRBJ1-6|NA|NA
TGTGCCAGCAGCTCCCGGGACCGGGGGAATAATTCACCCCTCCACTTT
CASSSRDRGNNSPLHF
>TRBV7-9|TRBJ2-7|NA|few
TGTGCCAGCAGCTTAAGCCAGGGGTCCTACGAGCAGTACTTC
CASSLSQGSYEQYF
>TRBV7-9|TRBJ1-3|NA|once
TGTGCCAGCAGCTCCGGGGCTGGAAACACCATATATTTT
CASSSGAGNTIYF
>TRBV10-3|TRBJ2-3|NA|few
TGTGCCATCAGTGAGAAAGGGGAGGTCCCAGATACGCAGTATTTT
CAISEKGEVPDTQYF
>TRBV6-1|TRBJ1-5|NA|NA
TGTGCCAGCAGTGGGACAGCCGTTTATAGCAATCAGCCCCAGCATTTT
CASSGTAVYSNQPQHF
>TRBV5-1|TRBJ2-7|NA|NA
TGCGCCAGCAGCTTAAACAGGAACGAGTGGACGGTTATACCCGAAACCTACGAGCAGTACTTC
CASSLNRNEWTVIPETYEQYF
>TRBV7-2|TRBJ2-3|NA|few
TGTGCCAGCAGCTTAGGGGGGCAGGGTATAGATACGCAGTATTTT
CASSLGGQGIDTQYF
>TRBV10-3|TRBJ1-2|NA|once
TGTGCCATCAGCGCGACAGGTACTCACACCTTC
CAISATGTHTF
>TRBV7-2|TRBJ2-3|NA|NA
TGTGCCAGCAGCTTAGATTATACCCAAGGAGCAGATACGCAGTATTTT
CASSLDYTQGADTQYF